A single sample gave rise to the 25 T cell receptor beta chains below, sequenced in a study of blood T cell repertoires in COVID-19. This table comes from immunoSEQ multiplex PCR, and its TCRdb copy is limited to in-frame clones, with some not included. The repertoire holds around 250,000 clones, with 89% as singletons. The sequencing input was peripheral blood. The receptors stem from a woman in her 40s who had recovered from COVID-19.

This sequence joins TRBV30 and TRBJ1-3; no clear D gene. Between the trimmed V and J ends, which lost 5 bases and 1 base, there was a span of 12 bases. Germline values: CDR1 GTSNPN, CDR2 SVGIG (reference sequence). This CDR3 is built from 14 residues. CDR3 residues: CAWARKKSGNTIYF. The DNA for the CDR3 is TGTGCCTGGGCCAGGAAAAAATCTGGAAACACCATATATTTT.

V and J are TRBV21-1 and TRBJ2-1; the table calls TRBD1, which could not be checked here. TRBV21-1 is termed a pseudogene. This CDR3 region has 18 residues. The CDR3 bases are TGTGCCAGCAGCAAAGCTTTGGGGCGAGAAAGCTCCTACAATGAGCAGTTCTTC. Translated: CASSKALGRESSYNEQFF.

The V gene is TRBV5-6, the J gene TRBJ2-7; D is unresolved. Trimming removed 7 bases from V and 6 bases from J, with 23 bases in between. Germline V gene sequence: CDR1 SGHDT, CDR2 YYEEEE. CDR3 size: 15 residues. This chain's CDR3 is CASPNPPAGGREQYV. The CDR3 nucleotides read TGTGCCAGCCCCAACCCCCCCGCCGGTGGTCGCGAGCAGTACGTC.

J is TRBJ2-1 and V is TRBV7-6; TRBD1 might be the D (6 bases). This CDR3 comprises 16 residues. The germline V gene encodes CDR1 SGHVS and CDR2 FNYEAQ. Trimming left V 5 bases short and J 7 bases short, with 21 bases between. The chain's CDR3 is CASSPRPLQGSNEQFF. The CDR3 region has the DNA TGTGCCAGCAGCCCGCGGCCTTTACAGGGATCGAATGAGCAGTTCTTC. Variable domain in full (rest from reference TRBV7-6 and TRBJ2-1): GAGVSQSPRYKVTKRGQDVALRCDPISGHVSLYWYRQALGQGPEFLTYFNYEAQQDKSGLPNDRFSAERPEGSISTLTIQRTEQRDSAMYRCASSPRPLQGSNEQFFGPGTRLTVL.

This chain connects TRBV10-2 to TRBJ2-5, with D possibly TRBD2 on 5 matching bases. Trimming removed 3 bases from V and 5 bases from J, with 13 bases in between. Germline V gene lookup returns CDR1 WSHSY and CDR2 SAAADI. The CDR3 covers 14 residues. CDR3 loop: CASSDPPSHETQYF. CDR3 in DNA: TGCGCCAGCAGTGATCCCCCTAGCCATGAGACCCAGTACTTC.

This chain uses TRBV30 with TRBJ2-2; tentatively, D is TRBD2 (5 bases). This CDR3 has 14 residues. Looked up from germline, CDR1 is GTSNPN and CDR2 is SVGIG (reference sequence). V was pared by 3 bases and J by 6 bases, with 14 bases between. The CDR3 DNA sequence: TGTGCCTGGAGCGGAGGCCAAGGTGCCGGGGAGCTGTTTTTT. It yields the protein CAWSGGQGAGELFF.

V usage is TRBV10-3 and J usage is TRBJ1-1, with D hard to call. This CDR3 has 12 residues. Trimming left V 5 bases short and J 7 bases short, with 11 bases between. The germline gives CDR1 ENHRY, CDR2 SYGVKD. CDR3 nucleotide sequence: TGTGCCATCAGTATACCCCGGGGTGAAGCTTTCTTT. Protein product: CAISIPRGEAFF.

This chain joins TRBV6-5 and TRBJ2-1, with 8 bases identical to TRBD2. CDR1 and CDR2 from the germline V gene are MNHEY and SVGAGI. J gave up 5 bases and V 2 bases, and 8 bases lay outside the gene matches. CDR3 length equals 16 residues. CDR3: CASSYDMRGENNEQFF. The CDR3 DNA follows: TGTGCCAGCAGTTACGATATGCGGGGGGAGAACAATGAGCAGTTCTTC.

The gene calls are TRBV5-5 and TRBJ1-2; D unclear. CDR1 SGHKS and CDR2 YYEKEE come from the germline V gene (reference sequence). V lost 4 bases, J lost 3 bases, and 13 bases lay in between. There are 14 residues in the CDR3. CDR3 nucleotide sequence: TGTGCCAGCAGCCCCGGGGAGGGTCACTATGGCTACACCTTC. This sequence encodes CASSPGEGHYGYTF.

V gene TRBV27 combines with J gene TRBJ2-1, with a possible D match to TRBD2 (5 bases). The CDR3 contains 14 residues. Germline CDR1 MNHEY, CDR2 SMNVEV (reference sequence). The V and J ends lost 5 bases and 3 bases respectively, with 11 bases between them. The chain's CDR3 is CASSEGDLYNEQFF. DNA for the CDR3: TGTGCCAGCAGTGAGGGAGATCTCTACAATGAGCAGTTCTTC.

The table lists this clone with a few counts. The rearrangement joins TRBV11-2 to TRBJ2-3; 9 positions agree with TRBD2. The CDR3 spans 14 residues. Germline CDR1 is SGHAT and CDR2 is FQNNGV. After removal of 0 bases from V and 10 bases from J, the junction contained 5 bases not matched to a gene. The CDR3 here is CASSLEIAGDAQYF. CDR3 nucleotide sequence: TGTGCCAGCAGCTTAGAAATAGCGGGGGATGCGCAGTATTTT.

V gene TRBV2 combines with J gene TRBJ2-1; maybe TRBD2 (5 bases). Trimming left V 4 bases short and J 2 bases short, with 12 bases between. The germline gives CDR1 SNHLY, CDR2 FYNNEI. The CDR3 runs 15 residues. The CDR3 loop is CASSVPRGPYNEQFF. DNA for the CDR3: TGTGCCAGCAGTGTGCCTCGCGGGCCCTACAATGAGCAGTTCTTC.

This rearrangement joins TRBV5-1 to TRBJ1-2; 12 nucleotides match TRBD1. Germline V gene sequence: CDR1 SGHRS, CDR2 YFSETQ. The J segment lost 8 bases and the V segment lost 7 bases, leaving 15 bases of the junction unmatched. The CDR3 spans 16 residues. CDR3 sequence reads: CASFVPSGTGGRGYTF. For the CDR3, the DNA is TGCGCCAGCTTTGTCCCCTCCGGGACAGGGGGCAGGGGCTACACCTTC.

The CDR3 loop reads CASSLDDNTDTQYF. CDR3 in DNA: TGTGCCAGCAGCTTAGACGACAACACAGATACGCAGTATTTT. This chain uses TRBV11-2 with TRBJ2-3; D uncertain. Trimming shortened V by 0 bases and J by 2 bases, and 6 bases separated the two germline ends. Germline CDR1 SGHAT, CDR2 FQNNGV. The CDR3 loop spans 14 amino acids.

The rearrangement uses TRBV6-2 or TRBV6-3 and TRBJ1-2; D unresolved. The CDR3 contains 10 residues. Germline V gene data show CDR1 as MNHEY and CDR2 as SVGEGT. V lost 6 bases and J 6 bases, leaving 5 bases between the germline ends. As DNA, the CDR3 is TGTGCCAGCAGCAATAATGGCTACACCTTC. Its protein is CASSNNGYTF.

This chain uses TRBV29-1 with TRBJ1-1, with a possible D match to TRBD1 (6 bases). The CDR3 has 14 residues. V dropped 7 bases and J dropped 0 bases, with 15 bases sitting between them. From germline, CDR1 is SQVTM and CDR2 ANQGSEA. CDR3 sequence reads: CSGGQLDLNTEAFF. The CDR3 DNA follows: TGCAGCGGCGGACAGTTAGATTTGAACACTGAAGCTTTCTTT.

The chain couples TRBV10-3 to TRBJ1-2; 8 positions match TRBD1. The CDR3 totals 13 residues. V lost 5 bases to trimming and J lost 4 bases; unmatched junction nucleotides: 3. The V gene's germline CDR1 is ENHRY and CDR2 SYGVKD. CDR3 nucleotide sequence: TGTGCCATCAGTCTTGGACAGGGCTATGGCTACACCTTC. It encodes CAISLGQGYGYTF.

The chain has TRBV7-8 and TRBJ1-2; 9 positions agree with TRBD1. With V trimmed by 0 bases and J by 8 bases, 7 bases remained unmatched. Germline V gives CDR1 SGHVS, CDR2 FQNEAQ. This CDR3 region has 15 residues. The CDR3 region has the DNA TGTGCCAGCAGCTTAGCCGGGACAGGGCTTCCGGGCTACACCTTC. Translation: CASSLAGTGLPGYTF.

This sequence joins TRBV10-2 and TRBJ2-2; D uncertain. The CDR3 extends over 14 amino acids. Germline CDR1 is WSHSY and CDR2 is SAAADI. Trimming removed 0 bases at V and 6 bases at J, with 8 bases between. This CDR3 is CASSESLEPGELFF. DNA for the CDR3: TGCGCCAGCAGTGAGTCGTTAGAACCCGGGGAGCTGTTTTTT.

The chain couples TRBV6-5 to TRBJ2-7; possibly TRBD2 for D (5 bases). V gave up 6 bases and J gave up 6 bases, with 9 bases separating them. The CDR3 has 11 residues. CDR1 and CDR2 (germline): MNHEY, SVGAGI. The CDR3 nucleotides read TGTGCCAGCAGGGCCGGGATCGAGCAGTACTTC. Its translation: CASRAGIEQYF.

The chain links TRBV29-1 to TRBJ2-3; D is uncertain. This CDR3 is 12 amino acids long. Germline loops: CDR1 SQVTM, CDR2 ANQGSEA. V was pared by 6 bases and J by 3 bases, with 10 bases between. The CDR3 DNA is TGCAGCGTCAAGCCGACAACAGATACGCAGTATTTT. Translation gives CSVKPTTDTQYF.

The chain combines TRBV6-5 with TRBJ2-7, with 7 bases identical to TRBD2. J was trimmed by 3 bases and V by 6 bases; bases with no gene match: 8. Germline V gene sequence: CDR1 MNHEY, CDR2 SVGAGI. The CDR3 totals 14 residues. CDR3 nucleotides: TGTGCCAGCAGACCTAGCGGAGACGGCTACGAGCAGTACGTC. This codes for CASRPSGDGYEQYV.

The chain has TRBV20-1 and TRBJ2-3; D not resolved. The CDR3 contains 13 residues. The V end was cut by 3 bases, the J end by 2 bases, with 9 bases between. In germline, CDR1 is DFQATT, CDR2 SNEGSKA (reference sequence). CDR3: CSASAQNTDTQYF. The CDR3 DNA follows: TGCAGTGCTAGTGCACAAAACACAGATACGCAGTATTTT.

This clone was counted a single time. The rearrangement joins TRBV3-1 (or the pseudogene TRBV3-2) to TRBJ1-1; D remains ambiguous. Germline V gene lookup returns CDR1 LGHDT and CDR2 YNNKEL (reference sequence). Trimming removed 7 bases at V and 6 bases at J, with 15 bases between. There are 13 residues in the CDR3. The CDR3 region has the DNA TGTGCCAGCAAACCCGAACGGGTGCCTGAAGCTTTCTTT. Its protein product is CASKPERVPEAFF.

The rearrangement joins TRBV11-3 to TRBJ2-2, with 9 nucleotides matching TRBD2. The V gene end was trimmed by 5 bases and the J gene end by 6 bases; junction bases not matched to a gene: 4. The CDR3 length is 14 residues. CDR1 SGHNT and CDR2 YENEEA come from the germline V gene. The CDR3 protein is CASSKREAAGELFF. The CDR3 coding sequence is TGTGCCAGCAGCAAGCGGGAGGCAGCCGGGGAGCTGTTTTTT.